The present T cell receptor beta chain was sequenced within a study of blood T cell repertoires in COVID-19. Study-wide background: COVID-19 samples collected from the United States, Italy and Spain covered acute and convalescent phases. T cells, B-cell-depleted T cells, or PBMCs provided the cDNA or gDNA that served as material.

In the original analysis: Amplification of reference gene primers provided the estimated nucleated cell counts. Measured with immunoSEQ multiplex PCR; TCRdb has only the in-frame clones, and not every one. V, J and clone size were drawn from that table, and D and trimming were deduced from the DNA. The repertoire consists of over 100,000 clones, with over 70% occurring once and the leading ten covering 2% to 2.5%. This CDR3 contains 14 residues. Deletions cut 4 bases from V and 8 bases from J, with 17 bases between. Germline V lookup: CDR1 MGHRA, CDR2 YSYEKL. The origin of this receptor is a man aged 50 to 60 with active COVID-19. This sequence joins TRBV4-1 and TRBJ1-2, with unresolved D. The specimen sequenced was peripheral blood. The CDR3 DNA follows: TGCGCCAGCAGCCCAGGTCGGTATACCCACGGCTACACCTTC. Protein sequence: CASSPGRYTHGYTF.